The 23 T cell receptor beta chains below were found in one sample sequenced in a study of shared T cell receptors in the human thymus. TCRdb's copy holds only in-frame clones and misses some; the assay was immunoSEQ multiplex PCR. The sample consists of 700,000 to 750,000 clones, approximately 83% of them appearing once. The data also belong to a second study, concerning human thymus T cells.

Sequencing used thymocytes. Every receptor here comes from a girl in the first two years of life with a congenital heart defect.

This rearrangement joins TRBV7-9 to TRBJ1-2; 8 nucleotides align to TRBD1. The length of the CDR3 is 15 residues. CDR1 SEHNR and CDR2 FQNEAQ come from the germline V gene (reference sequence). Trimming at V came to 3 bases and at J to 7 bases, leaving 10 bases not matched to a gene. The CDR3 sequence is CASSLGQAKRCGYTF. Here the CDR3 DNA reads TGTGCCAGCAGCTTGGGACAGGCTAAAAGGTGTGGCTACACCTTC.

The V and J genes are TRBV5-1 and TRBJ2-1; 7 nucleotides agree with TRBD1. Germline V gene lookup returns CDR1 SGHRS and CDR2 YFSETQ. Trimming cost V 4 bases and J 5 bases; bases outside gene matches: 18. The CDR3 is made up of 18 amino acids. In nucleotides, the CDR3 is TGCGCCAGCAGCGCAATAGTTACAGGGACAGCCACACACAATGAGCAGTTCTTC. Protein product: CASSAIVTGTATHNEQFF.

The chain employs TRBV5-1 and TRBJ2-7, with 9 bases identical to TRBD2. Trimming cost V 0 bases and J 5 bases; bases outside gene matches: 9. The CDR3 totals 16 residues. Germline values: CDR1 SGHRS, CDR2 YFSETQ. The CDR3 bases are TGCGCCAGCAGCTTGGAGGCTAGCGGGGAAGGGAACGAGCAGTACTTC. Encoded protein: CASSLEASGEGNEQYF.

The chain has TRBV2 and TRBJ2-3, with D perhaps matching TRBD2 (5 bases). The CDR3 has 13 residues. V shed 8 bases and J shed 0 bases, with 9 bases lying between them. Germline CDR1 reads SNHLY; CDR2 reads FYNNEI. The CDR3 DNA sequence: TGTGCCAGCTCGAGGACTAGCACAGATACGCAGTATTTT. Translated: CASSRTSTDTQYF.

The chain links TRBV9 to TRBJ1-5; D is perhaps TRBD1 (6 bases). V was pared by 4 bases and J by 3 bases, with 26 bases between. Germline CDR1 and CDR2: SGDLS and YYNGEE. CDR3 size: 19 residues. For the CDR3, the DNA is TGTGCCAGCAGCTCGGGGGGCAAGACTAGGGTGGGGGACAATCAGCCCCAGCATTTT. Translating gives CASSSGGKTRVGDNQPQHF. Looking up the rest from reference TRBV9 and TRBJ1-5 gives the full variable domain: DSGVTQTPKHLITATGQRVTLRCSPRSGDLSVYWYQQSLDQGLQFLIQYYNGEERAKGNILERFSAQQFPDLHSELNLSSLELGDSALYFCASSSGGKTRVGDNQPQHFGDGTRLSIL.

The J gene is TRBJ1-5, the V gene TRBV28, with no clear D. The V and J ends lost 2 bases and 4 bases respectively, with 15 bases between them. This CDR3 comprises 16 residues. CDR1 is MDHEN, CDR2 SYDVKM, per germline. The CDR3 DNA follows: TGTGCCAGCAGTTTAACGGGTACCCTATTAAATCAGCCCCAGCATTTT. It specifies CASSLTGTLLNQPQHF. The whole variable domain, remainder taken from reference TRBV28 and TRBJ1-5, is DVKVTQSSRYLVKRTGEKVFLECVQDMDHENMFWYRQDPGLGLRLIYFSYDVKMKEKGDIPEGYSVSREKKERFSLILESASTNQTSMYLCASSLTGTLLNQPQHFGDGTRLSIL.

The chain carries TRBV10-2 and TRBJ2-2; 9 bases match TRBD1. Germline CDR1 is WSHSY and CDR2 is SAAADI. This CDR3 contains 16 residues. Trimming took 9 bases from V and 5 from J; bases not matched to a gene: 13. The CDR3 nucleotides are TGCGCCAGTGGCCCCCCGGGACAGGGTATGACCGGGGAGCTGTTTTTT. This gives the protein CASGPPGQGMTGELFF.

J is TRBJ1-2 and V is TRBV18; possibly TRBD1 for D (6 bases). The V gene's germline CDR1 is KGHSH and CDR2 LQKENI. Trimming took off 6 bases at V and 6 bases at J, with 20 bases between the two ends. This CDR3 has 15 amino acids. CDR3 sequence (DNA): TGTGCCAGCTCGTCACAATGGGGGGGCGGAAATGGCTACACCTTC. This gives the protein CASSSQWGGGNGYTF.

The chain recombines TRBV6-1 with TRBJ2-5; tentatively, D is TRBD2 (6 bases). The V end was cut by 2 bases, the J end by 5 bases, with 9 bases between. This CDR3 spans 13 amino acids. Germline CDR1 MNHNS, CDR2 SASEGT. The CDR3 loop reads CASSEKGRETQYF. The CDR3 region has the DNA TGTGCCAGCAGTGAAAAGGGGAGGGAGACCCAGTACTTC.

The V and J genes are TRBV4-3 and TRBJ2-1, with 7 bases matching TRBD1. Germline V gene lookup returns CDR1 LGHNA and CDR2 YSLEER. The CDR3 spans 18 residues. V shed 1 base, J shed 3 bases, and the junction held 12 bases outside the gene matches. CDR3: CASSQVTGRGDSYNEQFF. The DNA for the CDR3 is TGCGCCAGCAGCCAAGTAACGGGTCGTGGGGACAGCTACAATGAGCAGTTCTTC.

The genes are TRBV5-1 and TRBJ1-4; 9 bases map to TRBD1. The CDR3 loop spans 15 amino acids. The trim removed 4 bases at V and 7 bases at J, leaving 8 bases unmatched. CDR1 and CDR2 (germline): SGHRS, YFSETQ. The CDR3 spells CASSPSGQGGEKLFF. As DNA, the CDR3 is TGCGCCAGCAGCCCATCGGGACAGGGAGGTGAAAAACTGTTTTTT.

V is TRBV15 and J is TRBJ1-4, with 10 bases lining up with TRBD1. Germline lookup yields CDR1 LNHNV and CDR2 YYDKDF (reference sequence). The CDR3 covers 16 residues. J was trimmed by 3 bases and V by 5 bases; bases with no gene match: 6. The CDR3 sequence: CATSRPDRGPNEKLFF. The CDR3 nucleotides read TGTGCCACCAGCCGCCCAGACAGGGGGCCTAATGAAAAACTGTTTTTT. The full variable domain, with the rest looked up from reference TRBV15 and TRBJ1-4, is DAMVIQNPRYQVTQFGKPVTLSCSQTLNHNVMYWYQQKSSQAPKLLFHYYDKDFNNEADTPDNFQSRRPNTSFCFLDIRSPGLGDTAMYLCATSRPDRGPNEKLFFGSGTQLSVL.

This chain uses TRBV5-1 with TRBJ2-5; TRBD2 aligns across 11 bases. The CDR3 is made up of 17 amino acids. CDR1 and CDR2 (germline): SGHRS, YFSETQ. V shed 0 bases and J 2 bases; nucleotides not matched to a gene: 6. DNA for the CDR3: TGCGCCAGCAGCTTGGTCCGGCTAGCGGGGGGACAAGAGACCCAGTACTTC. Translation gives CASSLVRLAGGQETQYF.

The chain has TRBV13 and TRBJ2-2; TRBD2 aligns across 14 bases. The V segment lost 5 bases and the J segment 6 bases; nucleotides outside the gene matches: 8. CDR3 length: 17 amino acids. From germline, CDR1 is PRHDT and CDR2 FYEKMQ (reference sequence). This CDR3 reads CASSVPGLAGVSGELFF. In DNA form, the CDR3 reads TGTGCCAGCAGCGTCCCGGGACTAGCGGGGGTGTCCGGGGAGCTGTTTTTT. Full variable domain (rest looked up from reference TRBV13 and TRBJ2-2): AAGVIQSPRHLIKEKRETATLKCYPIPRHDTVYWYQQGPGQDPQFLISFYEKMQSDKGSIPDRFSAQQFSDYHSELNMSSLELGDSALYFCASSVPGLAGVSGELFFGEGSRLTVL.

The chain links TRBV5-1 to TRBJ2-5, with D unresolved. Germline CDR1 SGHRS, CDR2 YFSETQ. This CDR3 spans 15 amino acids. Trimming stripped 4 bases from V and 6 bases from J, with 19 bases between. CDR3 nucleotide sequence: TGCGCCAGCAGCACCAGACGGAGAACCCTCAAGACCCAGTACTTC. The encoded protein is CASSTRRRTLKTQYF.

The rearrangement joins TRBV5-6 to TRBJ1-3, with 7 nucleotides matching TRBD1. CDR3 length: 19 amino acids. J lost 7 bases, V lost 6 bases, and 25 bases had no gene match. Germline assignment: CDR1 SGHDT and CDR2 YYEEEE. The CDR3 loop reads CASIQTGQRRQGQRNTIYF. The DNA for the CDR3 is TGTGCCAGCATCCAAACGGGACAGCGGCGCCAAGGACAGAGGAACACCATATATTTT.

The rearrangement uses TRBV27 and TRBJ2-7; 11 bases are a match to TRBD1. With V trimmed by 5 bases and J by 5 bases, 5 bases remained unmatched. The CDR3 has 14 amino acids. Germline loops: CDR1 MNHEY, CDR2 SMNVEV (reference sequence). The CDR3 DNA reads TGTGCCAGCAGTCGGGACAGGGGGTACCACGAGCAGTACTTC. Amino acid sequence: CASSRDRGYHEQYF.

The genes are TRBV21-1 and TRBJ1-2; TRBD1, the table's D call, was not compared with the DNA. TRBV21-1 is a known pseudogene. This CDR3 has 12 residues. The CDR3 DNA sequence: TGTGCCAGCAGCACAGGGGGCTATGGCTACACCTTC. This gives the protein CASSTGGYGYTF.

The chain combines TRBV10-1 with TRBJ2-1; TRBD2 matches 10 bases. V lost 5 bases and J lost 2; bases outside the gene matches: 3. Germline CDR1 is WNHNN and CDR2 is SYGVQD (reference sequence). The CDR3 sequence is 15 residues long. The CDR3 loop reads CASSIAGGAYNEQFF. CDR3 in DNA: TGCGCCAGCAGTATAGCGGGGGGCGCCTACAATGAGCAGTTCTTC.

This clone was counted a single time. CDR3 loop: CSVAKVTGGYGYTF. CDR3 nucleotides: TGCAGCGTTGCAAAGGTGACAGGGGGCTATGGCTACACCTTC. The chain uses TRBV29-1 and TRBJ1-2; TRBD1 matches 9 bases. The CDR3 runs 14 residues. Germline trimming cut 4 bases from V and 4 bases from J; bases unmatched to any gene: 7. Germline CDR1 and CDR2: SQVTM and ANQGSEA.

This rearrangement joins TRBV9 to TRBJ1-1; TRBD1 is a possible D gene (6 bases). V lost 3 bases, J lost 4 bases, and 13 bases lay in between. The V gene's germline CDR1 is SGDLS and CDR2 YYNGEE. CDR3 size: 14 residues. The CDR3 coding sequence is TGTGCCAGCAGCGCGTGGGAACAGGGCACTGAAGCTTTCTTT. It yields the protein CASSAWEQGTEAFF.

The CDR3 sequence: CASSISDSDGQPQHF. CDR3 DNA sequence: TGTGCCAGTAGTATATCCGACAGCGACGGGCAGCCCCAGCATTTT. The rearrangement joins TRBV19 to TRBJ1-5, with D tentatively TRBD1 (5 bases). Deletions cut 2 bases from V and 7 bases from J, with 15 bases between. This CDR3 contains 15 residues. Germline assignment: CDR1 LNHDA and CDR2 SQIVND (reference sequence).

The chain joins TRBV4-1 to TRBJ2-7; TRBD1 is a possible D gene (5 bases). The V gene lost 0 bases and the J gene lost 5 bases, with 11 bases spanning the gap. The germline V gene has CDR1 MGHRA and CDR2 YSYEKL. This CDR3 comprises 14 residues. The CDR3 loop is CASSQEQGWHEQYF. The CDR3 coding sequence is TGCGCCAGCAGCCAAGAGCAGGGTTGGCACGAGCAGTACTTC.